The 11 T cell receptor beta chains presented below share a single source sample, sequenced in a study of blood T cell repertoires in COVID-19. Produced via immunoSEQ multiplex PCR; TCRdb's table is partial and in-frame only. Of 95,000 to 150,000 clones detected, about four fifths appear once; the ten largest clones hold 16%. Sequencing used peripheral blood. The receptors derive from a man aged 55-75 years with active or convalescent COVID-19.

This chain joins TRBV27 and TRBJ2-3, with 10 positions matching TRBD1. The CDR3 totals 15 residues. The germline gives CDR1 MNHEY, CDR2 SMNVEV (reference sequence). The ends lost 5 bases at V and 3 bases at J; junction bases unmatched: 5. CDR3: CASSPPGQGTDTQYF. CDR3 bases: TGTGCCAGCAGTCCCCCGGGACAGGGGACAGATACGCAGTATTTT.

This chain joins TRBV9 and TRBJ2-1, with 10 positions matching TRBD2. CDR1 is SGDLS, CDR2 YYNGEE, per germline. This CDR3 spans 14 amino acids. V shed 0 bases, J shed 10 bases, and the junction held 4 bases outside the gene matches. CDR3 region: CASSVESGRGEQFF. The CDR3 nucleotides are TGTGCCAGCAGCGTAGAGAGCGGGAGGGGCGAGCAGTTCTTC.

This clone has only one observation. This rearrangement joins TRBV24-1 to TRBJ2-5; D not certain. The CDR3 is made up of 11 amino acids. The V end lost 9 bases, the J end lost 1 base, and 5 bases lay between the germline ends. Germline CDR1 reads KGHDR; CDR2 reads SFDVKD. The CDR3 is CATQSQETQYF. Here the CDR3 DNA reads TGTGCCACCCAGTCCCAAGAGACCCAGTACTTC.

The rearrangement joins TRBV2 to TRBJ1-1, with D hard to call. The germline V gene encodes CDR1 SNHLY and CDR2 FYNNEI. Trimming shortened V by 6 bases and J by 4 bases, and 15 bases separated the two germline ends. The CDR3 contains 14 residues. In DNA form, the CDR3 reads TGTGCCAGCAGACCTCTAACAGTGGGCACTGAAGCTTTCTTT. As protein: CASRPLTVGTEAFF.

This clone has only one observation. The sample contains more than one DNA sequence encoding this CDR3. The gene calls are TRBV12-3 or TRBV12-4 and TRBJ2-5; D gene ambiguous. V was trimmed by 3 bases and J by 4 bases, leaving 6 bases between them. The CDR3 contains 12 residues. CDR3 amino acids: CASSFGGETQYF. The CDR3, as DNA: TGTGCCAGCAGTTTCGGTGGAGAGACCCAGTACTTC.

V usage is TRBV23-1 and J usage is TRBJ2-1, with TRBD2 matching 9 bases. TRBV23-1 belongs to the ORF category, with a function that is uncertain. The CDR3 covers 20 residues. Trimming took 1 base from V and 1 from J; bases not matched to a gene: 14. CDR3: CASSQLSGLAPTRSYNEQFF. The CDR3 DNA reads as TGCGCCAGCAGTCAATTGAGTGGACTAGCGCCAACAAGGTCCTACAATGAGCAGTTCTTC.

CDR3 in amino acids: CASSGLAGEGETQYF. The CDR3 region has the DNA TGCGCCAGCTCGGGACTAGCGGGAGAGGGGGAGACCCAGTACTTC. The chain uses TRBV5-1 and TRBJ2-5, with TRBD2 identical over 14 bases. The CDR3 extends over 15 amino acids. The junction had 7 bases not matched to a gene; V was cut back by 7 bases and J by 5 bases. In germline, CDR1 is SGHRS, CDR2 YFSETQ. The full variable domain, completed using reference TRBV5-1 and TRBJ2-5, is KAGVTQTPRYLIKTRGQQVTLSCSPISGHRSVSWYQQTPGQGLQFLFEYFSETQRNKGNFPGRFSGRQFSNSRSEMNVSTLELGDSALYLCASSGLAGEGETQYFGPGTRLLVL.

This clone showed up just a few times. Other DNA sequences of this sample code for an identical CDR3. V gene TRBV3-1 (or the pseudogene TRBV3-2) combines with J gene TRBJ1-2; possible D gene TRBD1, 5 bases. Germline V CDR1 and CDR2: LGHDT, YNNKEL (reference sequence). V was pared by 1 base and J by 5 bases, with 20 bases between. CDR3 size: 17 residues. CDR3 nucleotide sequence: TGTGCCAGCAGCCAAGGGGGCCCCCCACCTGGTTTTTATGGCTACACCTTC. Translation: CASSQGGPPPGFYGYTF.

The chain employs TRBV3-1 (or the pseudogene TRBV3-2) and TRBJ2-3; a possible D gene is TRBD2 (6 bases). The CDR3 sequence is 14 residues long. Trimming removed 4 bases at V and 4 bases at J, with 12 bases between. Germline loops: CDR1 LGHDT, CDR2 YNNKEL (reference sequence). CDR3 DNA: TGTGCCAGCAGCCCATTGACTAGTGCAGATACGCAGTATTTT. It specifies CASSPLTSADTQYF.

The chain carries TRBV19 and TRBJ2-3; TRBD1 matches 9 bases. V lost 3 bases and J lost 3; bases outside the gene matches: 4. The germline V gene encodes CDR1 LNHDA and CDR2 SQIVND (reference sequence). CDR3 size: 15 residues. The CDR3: CASSMSDRGTDTQYF. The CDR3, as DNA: TGTGCCAGTAGTATGTCGGACAGGGGTACAGATACGCAGTATTTT. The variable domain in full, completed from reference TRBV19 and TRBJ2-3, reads DGGITQSPKYLFRKEGQNVTLSCEQNLNHDAMYWYRQDPGQGLRLIYYSQIVNDFQKGDIAEGYSVSREKKESFPLTVTSAQKNPTAFYLCASSMSDRGTDTQYFGPGTRLTVL.

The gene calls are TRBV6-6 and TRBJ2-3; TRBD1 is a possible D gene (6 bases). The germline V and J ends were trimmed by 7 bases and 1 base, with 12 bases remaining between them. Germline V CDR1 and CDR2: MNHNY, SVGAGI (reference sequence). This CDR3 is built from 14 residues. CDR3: CASTTGIGTDTQYF. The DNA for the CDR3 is TGTGCCAGCACCACAGGGATTGGCACAGATACGCAGTATTTT.